This is a list of T cell receptor beta chains from one sample in a study of identical twins. TCRdb itself ran the 5' RACE reads through MiXCR, one entry per CDR3 protein. This sample yields 460,000 or so distinct CDR3 sequences, of which around 14% are seen a single time; more than 0.5% belongs to the top ten. The sample also formed part of further work on yellow fever vaccine responses in identical twins.

The specimen was CD4+ T cells sorted from blood. These receptors originate from a woman between 18 and 29 years old in good health. Each CDR3 is given with its conserved first and last residue. A D gene is named only where the DNA matches it firmly. Clone sizes are given selectively: once, few, many, or a class where the clone is expanded.

j_gene | d_gene | v_gene | abundance | CDR3nt | CDR3aa
TRBJ2-1 | NA | TRBV5-1 | few | TGCGCCAGCAGCGTAAGGACAGACAATGAGCAGTTCTTC | CASSVRTDNEQFF
TRBJ2-7 | NA | TRBV7-2 | few | TGTGCCAGCAGCCCTGGGGGCGGGATCCGAGCCGAGCAGTACTTC | CASSPGGGIRAEQYF
TRBJ2-6 | NA | TRBV7-9 | NA | TGTGCCAGCAGCCCAGACAGGCCACCCAACGTCCTGACTTTC | CASSPDRPPNVLTF
TRBJ2-3 | NA | TRBV18 | few | TGTGCCAGCTCACCAGCCGTTATTGGCACAGATACGCAGTATTTT | CASSPAVIGTDTQYF
TRBJ2-3 | TRBD2 | TRBV5-1 | few | TGCGCCAGCGCTGGGGCTAGCGGGGACACAGATACGCAGTATTTT | CASAGASGDTDTQYF
TRBJ2-3 | TRBD1 | TRBV29-1 | few | TGCAGCGGCAGCACAGGGGGCGCGGGAGATACGCAGTATTTT | CSGSTGGAGDTQYF
TRBJ2-3 | TRBD2 | TRBV12-3/TRBV12-4 | NA | TGTGCCAGCGGGTCCACGGGGCGGGGGGCAGCAGATACGCAGTATTTT | CASGSTGRGAADTQYF
TRBJ2-7 | NA | TRBV5-1 | NA | TGCGCCAGCAAACCAGGCACGGACACTATCTCCTACGAGCAGTACTTC | CASKPGTDTISYEQYF
TRBJ2-3 | NA | TRBV12-3/TRBV12-4 | few | TGTGCCAGCAGTTTGTCGCGGATAGATACGCAGTATTTT | CASSLSRIDTQYF
TRBJ1-6 | NA | TRBV25-1 | NA | TGTGCCAGCAGTGGGGCGGCAGGCGACAATTCACCCCTCCACTTT | CASSGAAGDNSPLHF
TRBJ1-2 | TRBD1 | TRBV7-9 | few | TGTGCCAGCAGCTTAGAGGGGGCCGTTGGCTACACCTTC | CASSLEGAVGYTF
TRBJ2-3 | TRBD2 | TRBV19 | NA | TGTGCCAGTAGTACGGGACTAGCGGGAGTTGGCACAGATACGCAGTATTTT | CASSTGLAGVGTDTQYF
TRBJ2-1 | TRBD2 | TRBV6-2/TRBV6-3 | NA | TGTGCCAGCAGTTACCTCCAGCGGGGTAGGAATGAGCAGTTCTTC | CASSYLQRGRNEQFF
TRBJ2-2 | NA | TRBV15 | many | TGTGCCACCAGCAGAGATACCGGGGCGCAAACCGGGGAGCTGTTTTTT | CATSRDTGAQTGELFF
TRBJ1-5 | NA | TRBV3-1 | NA | TGTGCCAGCAGCCAAGATCTGGGGAGAGGGAGCAATCAGCCCCAGCATTTT | CASSQDLGRGSNQPQHF
TRBJ2-7 | NA | TRBV15 | NA | TGTGCCACCAGCAGAGATGGGGTAGGGGCCTCCTACGAGCAGTACTTC | CATSRDGVGASYEQYF
TRBJ1-1 | NA | TRBV12-3/TRBV12-4 | NA | TGTGCCAGCAGTTTGGATCCTGGACAGTTGGGTTTCTTT | CASSLDPGQLGFF
TRBJ2-5 | TRBD1 | TRBV25-1 | NA | TGTGCCAGCAGTGAACCGGGACAGGGTGTTGGAGAGACCCAGTACTTC | CASSEPGQGVGETQYF
TRBJ2-4 | NA | TRBV28 | NA | TGTGCCAGCAGTTCGGCAGGAGCCAGGAAAAACATTCAGTACTTC | CASSSAGARKNIQYF
TRBJ1-2 | NA | TRBV27 | NA | TGTGCCACCATAGGGCCCTCCGGGGGCAACTATGGCTACACCTTC | CATIGPSGGNYGYTF
TRBJ2-6 | NA | TRBV12-3/TRBV12-4 | NA | TGTGCCAGCAGTAGGGCCACTGGCTTGTCTGGGGCCAACGTCCTGACTTTC | CASSRATGLSGANVLTF
TRBJ2-7 | NA | TRBV5-1 | NA | TGCGCCAGCAGGGGCGGCCTTACTAATACCTACCAGCAGTACTTC | CASRGGLTNTYQQYF
TRBJ1-5 | NA | TRBV9 | NA | TGTGCCAGCAGCGTAGAGGGCAGGGGCTCTAGCAATCAGCCCCAGCATTTT | CASSVEGRGSSNQPQHF
TRBJ2-3 | NA | TRBV9 | NA | TGTGCCAGCAGCGTAGGCGTACAGGCAGATACGCAGTATTTT | CASSVGVQADTQYF
TRBJ2-1 | TRBD2 | TRBV7-2 | NA | TGTGCCAGCAGCTTGGGACTAGCGATCTACAATGAGCAGTTCTTC | CASSLGLAIYNEQFF
TRBJ2-3 | NA | TRBV7-3 | many | TGTGCCAGCAGTCGGGGTGGCACAGATACGCAGTATTTT | CASSRGGTDTQYF
TRBJ2-3 | TRBD2 | TRBV7-9 | few | TGTGCCAGCAGCCCTAGCGGGAGGGACCTAGATACGCAGTATTTT | CASSPSGRDLDTQYF
TRBJ2-1 | NA | TRBV5-1 | few | TGCGCCAGCAGCACAGGAGAAGCATCCTACAATGAGCAGTTCTTC | CASSTGEASYNEQFF
TRBJ2-1 | TRBD1 | TRBV5-4 | NA | TGTGCCAGCAGCCTATGGACAGGGAAGGGGACCAATGAGCAGTTCTTC | CASSLWTGKGTNEQFF
TRBJ2-7 | TRBD2 | TRBV11-2 | few | TGTGCCAGCAGCTCCCAGCCGACTAGCTTCTACGAGCAGTACTTC | CASSSQPTSFYEQYF
TRBJ1-6 | TRBD1 | TRBV5-1 | NA | TGCGCCAGCAGCTTGCTTGCAGGGGGGAATTCACCCCTCCACTTT | CASSLLAGGNSPLHF
TRBJ2-1 | TRBD2 | TRBV7-2 | NA | TGTGCCAGCAGCTCCTTCGCGGGGGGTGTTCGCAATGAGCAGTTCTTC | CASSSFAGGVRNEQFF
TRBJ2-3 | TRBD2 | TRBV3-1 | NA | TGTGCCAGCAGCCAAGGCAGCGGGGGACCCAAAACAGATACGCAGTATTTT | CASSQGSGGPKTDTQYF
TRBJ2-2 | NA | TRBV20-1 | NA | TGCAGTGCTAGAGATCCGGGGGGGGACAGCCCCTCAAACGGGGAGCTGTTTTTT | CSARDPGGDSPSNGELFF
TRBJ2-1 | NA | TRBV6-2/TRBV6-3 | few | TGTGCCAGCAGCGGCCCTGGTAGCAATGAGCAGTTCTTC | CASSGPGSNEQFF
TRBJ2-7 | TRBD2 | TRBV7-2 | NA | TGTGCCAGCAGCTTATTAACTAGCGGCTACGAGCAGTACTTC | CASSLLTSGYEQYF
TRBJ2-1 | NA | TRBV30 | many | TGTGCCTGGAGTGGGGACACCTACAATGAGCAGTTCTTC | CAWSGDTYNEQFF
TRBJ2-5 | NA | TRBV3-1 | NA | TGTGCCAGCAGCCAAGACCCAGGGGGGGAAGAGACCCAGTACTTC | CASSQDPGGEETQYF
TRBJ1-2 | NA | TRBV20-1 | NA | TGCAGTGCTAGAGACAGGTTATATGGCTACACCTTC | CSARDRLYGYTF
TRBJ2-1 | TRBD2 | TRBV11-2 | NA | TGTGCCAGCCGTTTAGCGGGTTCCTACAATGAGCAGTTCTTC | CASRLAGSYNEQFF
TRBJ1-1 | NA | TRBV30 | NA | TGTGCCTGGAGCGCGGGGAACACTGAAGCTTTCTTT | CAWSAGNTEAFF
TRBJ1-1 | NA | TRBV7-2 | few | TGTGCCAGCGGGCGTGGGTCCCTGGACACTGAAGCTTTCTTT | CASGRGSLDTEAFF
TRBJ2-7 | TRBD2 | TRBV18 | NA | TGTGCCAGCTCATTGCTAGTGGGGGGGTCCTACGAGCAGTACTTC | CASSLLVGGSYEQYF
TRBJ2-7 | TRBD2 | TRBV20-1 | NA | TGCAGTGCTAGGCCCGGGAGGCCTGGCTACGAGCAGTACTTC | CSARPGRPGYEQYF
TRBJ2-3 | TRBD1 | TRBV10-3 | few | TGTGCCATCAGGGGACCTCCGGGACAGGGGGCACCAGATACGCAGTATTTT | CAIRGPPGQGAPDTQYF
TRBJ2-1 | TRBD1 | TRBV29-1 | few | TGCAGCGTTGGACAGGGGGGAGAGTTCTTC | CSVGQGGEFF
TRBJ2-3 | NA | TRBV5-1 | NA | TGCGCCAGCCGCGAAACGGGAACAGATACGCAGTATTTT | CASRETGTDTQYF
TRBJ2-7 | NA | TRBV5-1 | few | TGCGCCAGCATGGCCCTCCCGAACCACGAGCAGTACTTC | CASMALPNHEQYF
TRBJ2-3 | TRBD2 | TRBV12-3/TRBV12-4 | NA | TGTGCCAGCAGTATGGGACTAGCGGGAGTTCATCCAGATACGCAGTATTTT | CASSMGLAGVHPDTQYF
TRBJ2-7 | NA | TRBV20-1 | few | TGCAGTGCTAGAGGGACAGTCATCTCCTACGAGCAGTACTTC | CSARGTVISYEQYF
TRBJ2-5 | TRBD1 | TRBV7-2 | NA | TGTGCCAGCAGCTTAGTAGGCCCCGGGACAGGTCAAGAGACCCAGTACTTC | CASSLVGPGTGQETQYF
TRBJ2-7 | TRBD2 | TRBV3-1 | few | TGTGCCAGCAGCCAAAGACTAGCGGACGAGCAGTACTTC | CASSQRLADEQYF
TRBJ1-2 | TRBD1 | TRBV12-3/TRBV12-4 | NA | TGTGCCAGCAGCTATTCAGGACAGGAAACTAACTATGGCTACACCTTC | CASSYSGQETNYGYTF
TRBJ2-1 | NA | TRBV29-1 | many | TGCAGCGTTGACTCCCTAGCGCGCAATGAGCAGTTCTTC | CSVDSLARNEQFF
TRBJ2-7 | TRBD1 | TRBV3-1 | NA | TGTGCCACCATGGGGACAGCCTACGAGCAGTACTTC | CATMGTAYEQYF